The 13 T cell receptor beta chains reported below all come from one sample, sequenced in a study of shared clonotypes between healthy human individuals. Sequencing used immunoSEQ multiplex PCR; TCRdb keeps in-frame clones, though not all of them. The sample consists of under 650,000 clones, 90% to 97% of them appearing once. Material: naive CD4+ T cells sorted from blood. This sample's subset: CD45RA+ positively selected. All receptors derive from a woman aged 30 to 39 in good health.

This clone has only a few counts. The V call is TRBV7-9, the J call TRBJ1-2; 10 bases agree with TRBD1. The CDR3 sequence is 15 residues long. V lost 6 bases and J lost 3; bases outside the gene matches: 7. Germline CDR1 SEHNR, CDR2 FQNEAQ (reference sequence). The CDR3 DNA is TGTGCCAGCAGTACGGTGGGGACAGGGGACTATGGCTACACCTTC. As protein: CASSTVGTGDYGYTF.

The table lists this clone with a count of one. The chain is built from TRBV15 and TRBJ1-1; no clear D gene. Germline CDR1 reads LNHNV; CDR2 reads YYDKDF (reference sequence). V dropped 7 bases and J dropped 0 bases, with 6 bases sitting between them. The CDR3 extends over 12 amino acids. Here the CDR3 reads CATKQLNTEAFF. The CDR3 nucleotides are TGTGCCACCAAACAGCTGAACACTGAAGCTTTCTTT. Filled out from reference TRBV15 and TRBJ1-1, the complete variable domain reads DAMVIQNPRYQVTQFGKPVTLSCSQTLNHNVMYWYQQKSSQAPKLLFHYYDKDFNNEADTPDNFQSRRPNTSFCFLDIRSPGLGDTAMYLCATKQLNTEAFFGQGTRLTVV.

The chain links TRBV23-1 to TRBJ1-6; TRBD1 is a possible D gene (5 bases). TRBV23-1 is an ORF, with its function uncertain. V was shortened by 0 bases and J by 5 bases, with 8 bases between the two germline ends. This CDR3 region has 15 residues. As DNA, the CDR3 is TGCGCCAGCAGTCAATCCAGGGAGAATAATTCACCCCTCCACTTT. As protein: CASSQSRENNSPLHF.

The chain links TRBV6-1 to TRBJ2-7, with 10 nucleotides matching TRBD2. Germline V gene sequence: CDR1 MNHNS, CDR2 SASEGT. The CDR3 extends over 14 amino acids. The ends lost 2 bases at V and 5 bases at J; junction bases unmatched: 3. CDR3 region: CASSETLAGDEQYF. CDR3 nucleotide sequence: TGTGCCAGCAGTGAAACTCTAGCGGGAGACGAGCAGTACTTC.

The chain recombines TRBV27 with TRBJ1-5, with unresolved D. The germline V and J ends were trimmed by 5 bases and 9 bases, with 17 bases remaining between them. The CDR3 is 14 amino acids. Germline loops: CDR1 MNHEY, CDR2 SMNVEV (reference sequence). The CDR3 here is CASSPPGHARPQHF. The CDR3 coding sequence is TGTGCCAGCAGTCCGCCGGGCCACGCTAGGCCCCAGCATTTT.

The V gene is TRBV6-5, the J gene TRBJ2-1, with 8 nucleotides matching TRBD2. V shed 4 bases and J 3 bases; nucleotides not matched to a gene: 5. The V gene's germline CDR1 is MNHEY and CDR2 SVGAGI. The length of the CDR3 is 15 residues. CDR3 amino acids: CASSSIAGHYNEQFF. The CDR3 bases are TGTGCCAGCAGTTCTATAGCGGGACACTACAATGAGCAGTTCTTC.

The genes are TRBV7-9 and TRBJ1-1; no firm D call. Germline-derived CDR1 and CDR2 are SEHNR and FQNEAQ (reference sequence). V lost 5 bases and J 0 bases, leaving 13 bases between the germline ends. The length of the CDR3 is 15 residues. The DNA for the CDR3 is TGTGCCAGCAGCGCCCTGCAGAAGATGAACACTGAAGCTTTCTTT. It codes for CASSALQKMNTEAFF.

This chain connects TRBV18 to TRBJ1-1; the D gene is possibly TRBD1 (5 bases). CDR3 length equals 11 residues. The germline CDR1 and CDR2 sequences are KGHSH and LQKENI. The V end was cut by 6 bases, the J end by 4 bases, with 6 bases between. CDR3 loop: CASSGPTEAFF. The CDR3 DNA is TGTGCCAGCTCGGGACCCACTGAAGCTTTCTTT.

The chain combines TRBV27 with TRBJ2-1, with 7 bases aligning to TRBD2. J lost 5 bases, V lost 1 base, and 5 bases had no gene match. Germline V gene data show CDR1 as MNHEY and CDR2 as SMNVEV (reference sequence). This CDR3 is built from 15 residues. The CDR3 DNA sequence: TGTGCCAGCAGTTTATGGGAGGGTATCAACAATGAGCAGTTCTTC. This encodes CASSLWEGINNEQFF.

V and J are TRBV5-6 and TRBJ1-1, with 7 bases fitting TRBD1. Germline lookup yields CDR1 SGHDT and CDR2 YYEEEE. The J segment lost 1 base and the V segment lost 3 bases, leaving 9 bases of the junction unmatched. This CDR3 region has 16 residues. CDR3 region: CASSSLQGLANTEAFF. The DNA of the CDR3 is TGTGCCAGCAGCTCACTACAGGGGTTGGCGAACACTGAAGCTTTCTTT. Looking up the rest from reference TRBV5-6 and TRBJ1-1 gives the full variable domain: DAGVTQSPTHLIKTRGQQVTLRCSPKSGHDTVSWYQQALGQGPQFIFQYYEEEERQRGNFPDRFSGHQFPNYSSELNVNALLLGDSALYLCASSSLQGLANTEAFFGQGTRLTVV.

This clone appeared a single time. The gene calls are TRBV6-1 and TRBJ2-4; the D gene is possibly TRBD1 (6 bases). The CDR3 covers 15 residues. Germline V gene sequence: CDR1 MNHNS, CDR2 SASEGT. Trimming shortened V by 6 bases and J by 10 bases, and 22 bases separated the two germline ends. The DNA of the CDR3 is TGTGCCAGCAGATCAATCATGGACAGCCGACCGATTCAGTACTTC. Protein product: CASRSIMDSRPIQYF.

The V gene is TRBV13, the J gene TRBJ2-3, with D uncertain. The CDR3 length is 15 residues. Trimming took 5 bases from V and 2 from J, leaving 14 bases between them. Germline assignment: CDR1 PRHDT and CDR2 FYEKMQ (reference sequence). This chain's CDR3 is CASSPPLAATDTQYF. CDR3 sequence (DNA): TGTGCCAGCAGCCCCCCCCTCGCTGCCACAGATACGCAGTATTTT.

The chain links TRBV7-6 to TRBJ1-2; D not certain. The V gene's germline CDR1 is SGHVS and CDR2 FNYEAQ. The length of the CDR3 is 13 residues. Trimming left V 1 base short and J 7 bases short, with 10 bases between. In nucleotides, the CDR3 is TGTGCCAGCAGCTTAGTTTCGGAGGGTGGCTACACCTTC. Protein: CASSLVSEGGYTF.